Below are 27 T cell receptor beta chains sequenced from a single sample in a study of identical twins. TCRdb used MiXCR to reprocess the 5' RACE reads, holding one entry per CDR3 protein. The sample lists about 720,000 distinct CDR3 sequences, around a sixth occurring once. The same data also went into a second study, on T cells expressing NK-cell markers.

The sample was PBMCs. These receptors were obtained from a woman aged 18-29 years in good health.

This clonotype showed up just a few times. The chain combines TRBV10-3 with TRBJ1-1; D is possibly TRBD1 (5 bases). V was pared by 6 bases and J by 5 bases, with 10 bases between. The CDR3 is 12 amino acids. Per germline, CDR1 ENHRY and CDR2 SYGVKD. CDR3 sequence reads: CAISGKGTEAFF. The CDR3 nucleotides read TGTGCCATCAGCGGGAAGGGGACTGAAGCTTTCTTT.

V and J are TRBV4-3 and TRBJ2-7; 12 nucleotides match TRBD1. Germline loops: CDR1 LGHNA, CDR2 YSLEER. This CDR3 spans 16 amino acids. Germline trimming cut 1 base from V and 11 bases from J; bases unmatched to any gene: 12. The CDR3 loop reads CASSQGQTGTGGNEYF. The CDR3, as DNA: TGCGCCAGCAGCCAAGGCCAAACCGGGACAGGGGGCAATGAGTACTTC.

V and J are TRBV10-3 and TRBJ2-3, with no clear D. V lost 6 bases and J lost 6, with 16 bases in between. Per the germline V gene, CDR1 is ENHRY and CDR2 is SYGVKD. CDR3 length: 14 residues. CDR3 loop: CAISQRQSRDTQYF. Written as DNA, the CDR3 is TGTGCCATCAGCCAAAGACAATCTAGGGATACGCAGTATTTT.

The chain carries TRBV5-1 and TRBJ2-5, with TRBD1 matching over 9 bases. After removal of 0 bases from V and 4 bases from J, the junction contained 4 bases not matched to a gene. There are 15 residues in the CDR3. CDR1 and CDR2 from the germline V gene are SGHRS and YFSETQ. CDR3 sequence reads: CASSLGDRDRETQYF. CDR3 coding DNA: TGCGCCAGCAGCTTGGGGGACAGGGACAGAGAGACCCAGTACTTC.

V usage is TRBV6-2 or TRBV6-3 and J usage is TRBJ2-7, with D tentatively TRBD1 or TRBD2 (5 bases each). Germline V gene data show CDR1 as MNHEY and CDR2 as SVGEGT. The CDR3 has 15 amino acids. Trimming pared 5 bases from V and 2 bases from J, leaving 16 bases between. CDR3 DNA: TGTGCCAGCAGTCTGAGGAGGTCAGGGACCTACGAGCAGTACTTC. Its translation: CASSLRRSGTYEQYF.

This clonotype was seen at least ten times. V gene TRBV12-3 or TRBV12-4 combines with J gene TRBJ2-3, with 12 bases identical to TRBD2. The trim removed 3 bases at V and 7 bases at J, leaving 8 bases unmatched. The CDR3 has 16 residues. The CDR3 is CASSFPSSGRGNTQYF. The CDR3 nucleotides read TGTGCCAGCAGTTTCCCTTCTAGCGGGAGGGGCAATACGCAGTATTTT.

Worth noting for this clonotype: The junction departs from germline at one end; a sequencing error may be responsible. This sequence joins TRBV3-1 and TRBJ2-1, with 12 bases aligning to TRBD1. The CDR3 has 18 residues. From germline, CDR1 is LGHDT and CDR2 YNNKEL (reference sequence). In DNA, the CDR3 is TGTGCCTGCAGTTTTGCCGGGACAGGGGGCCCCTTTCACAATGAGCAGTTCTTC. This codes for CACSFAGTGGPFHNEQFF.

The chain combines TRBV2 with TRBJ2-7; D is unresolved. CDR3 length equals 11 residues. Trimming cost V 5 bases and J 5 bases, with 7 bases left between them. The germline V gene has CDR1 SNHLY and CDR2 FYNNEI. This CDR3 reads CASSRLDEQYF. CDR3 in DNA: TGTGCCAGCAGTAGATTGGACGAGCAGTACTTC. The full variable domain, with the rest looked up from reference TRBV2 and TRBJ2-7, is EPEVTQTPSHQVTQMGQEVILRCVPISNHLYFYWYRQILGQKVEFLVSFYNNEISEKSEIFDDQFSVERPDGSNFTLKIRSTKLEDSAMYFCASSRLDEQYFGPGTRLTVT.

This sequence joins TRBV7-2 and TRBJ2-3; D gene uncertain. CDR1 is SGHTA and CDR2 is FQGNSA in the germline V gene. The CDR3 covers 13 residues. V lost 5 bases to trimming and J lost 2 bases, with 8 bases between them. The CDR3 loop reads CASSTLITDTQYF. The CDR3 DNA sequence: TGTGCCAGCAGCACGTTAATCACAGATACGCAGTATTTT.

The chain carries TRBV12-3 or TRBV12-4 and TRBJ1-4; no clear D. CDR3 length equals 13 residues. V lost 4 bases and J lost 13, with 16 bases in between. The CDR3 coding sequence is TGTGCCAGCAGTTATAATCCGCAAACTGGACTGTTTTTT. It yields the protein CASSYNPQTGLFF.

This clonotype has a handful of counts. DNA for the CDR3: TGTGCCAGCACCACACGAGCGTGGACAGGGGGTCAGCGCGGAGAGACCCAGTACTTC. Amino acid sequence: CASTTRAWTGGQRGETQYF. The chain is built from TRBV25-1 and TRBJ2-5; 10 bases line up with TRBD1. CDR3 length equals 19 residues. With V trimmed by 7 bases and J by 4 bases, 21 bases remained unmatched. CDR1 is MGHDK and CDR2 is SYGVNS in the germline V gene.

The chain links TRBV10-3 to TRBJ2-7; D gene uncertain. Germline CDR1 is ENHRY and CDR2 is SYGVKD. The V gene lost 3 bases and the J gene lost 1 base, with 10 bases spanning the gap. The CDR3 totals 14 residues. The CDR3 protein is CAISDLSGSYEQYF. CDR3 bases: TGTGCCATCAGTGACCTCTCCGGGTCCTACGAGCAGTACTTC.

This clonotype was found a few times. The chain carries TRBV5-1 and TRBJ2-7, with D hard to call. Germline CDR1 and CDR2: SGHRS and YFSETQ. The CDR3 runs 14 residues. Deletions cut 0 bases from V and 3 bases from J, with 10 bases between. CDR3 amino acids: CASSLAPTFYEQYF. Written as DNA, the CDR3 is TGCGCCAGCAGCTTGGCGCCGACGTTCTACGAGCAGTACTTC.

The CDR3 protein is CASSSYRQESYEQYF. The CDR3, as DNA: TGTGCCAGCAGCTCCTACCGACAGGAGAGTTACGAGCAGTACTTC. The rearrangement joins TRBV11-2 to TRBJ2-7, with TRBD1 as a possible D gene (6 bases). The germline V gene encodes CDR1 SGHAT and CDR2 FQNNGV. The CDR3 contains 15 residues. Trimming removed 4 bases from V and 4 bases from J, with 17 bases in between.

The chain employs TRBV10-3 and TRBJ2-1; 12 bases match TRBD2. V was pared by 3 bases and J by 2 bases, with 2 bases of the junction left unmatched. The CDR3 covers 16 residues. CDR1 is ENHRY, CDR2 SYGVKD, per germline. CDR3 nucleotides: TGTGCCATCAGTGACCCTAGCGGGGGGGCCTACAATGAGCAGTTCTTC. Translating gives CAISDPSGGAYNEQFF.

The chain recombines TRBV20-1 with TRBJ1-1; weak D call: TRBD1 (6 bases). V dropped 6 bases and J dropped 4 bases, with 15 bases sitting between them. CDR1 is DFQATT, CDR2 SNEGSKA, per germline (reference sequence). This CDR3 contains 13 residues. CDR3 amino acids: CSAPRGWGTEAFF. CDR3 DNA sequence: TGCAGTGCCCCCAGGGGATGGGGCACTGAAGCTTTCTTT.

The sample holds a few counts of this clonotype. This chain uses TRBV29-1 with TRBJ2-5, with a tentative D call TRBD2 (5 bases). The V gene lost 0 bases and the J gene lost 5 bases, with 10 bases spanning the gap. The CDR3 contains 13 residues. Germline assignment: CDR1 SQVTM and CDR2 ANQGSEA. CDR3 nucleotides: TGCAGCGTTGAAGATCACAGAGGGGAGACCCAGTACTTC. Its protein is CSVEDHRGETQYF.

This clonotype appeared a few times. This chain connects TRBV20-1 to TRBJ2-5; TRBD2 might be the D (5 bases). The V gene's germline CDR1 is DFQATT and CDR2 SNEGSKA (reference sequence). CDR3 size: 16 residues. Deletions cut 0 bases from V and 1 base from J, with 15 bases between. The CDR3 DNA reads TGCAGTGCTAGAGATCTGATGCGGGCTAGCCAAGAGACCCAGTACTTC. It translates to CSARDLMRASQETQYF.

In this sample, this clonotype turned up many times. For the CDR3, the DNA is TGTGCCAGCAGCCCTTCCGAGTTCTTC. Protein sequence: CASSPSEFF. This rearrangement joins TRBV12-3 or TRBV12-4 to TRBJ2-1, with unresolved D. The CDR3 totals 9 residues. With 6 bases removed from V and 14 bases from J, the gap between germline ends came to 8 bases.

This clonotype was seen a few times. The V call is TRBV12-3 or TRBV12-4, the J call TRBJ2-6; D is possibly TRBD1 or TRBD2 (5 bases each). V was cut by 5 bases and J by 0 bases, with 14 bases left in between. This CDR3 region has 17 residues. CDR3 bases: TGTGCCAGCAGTCCGGGGACGGTGAGCTCTGGGGCCAACGTCCTGACTTTC. Residues: CASSPGTVSSGANVLTF.

This chain links TRBV7-8 with TRBJ2-3, with 8 bases fitting TRBD2. Germline CDR1 SGHVS, CDR2 FQNEAQ. The CDR3 runs 16 residues. V lost 0 bases, J lost 6 bases, and 8 bases stayed unmatched. This CDR3 is CASSLAPGGAWDTQYF. In DNA form, the CDR3 reads TGTGCCAGCAGCTTAGCCCCGGGGGGGGCCTGGGATACGCAGTATTTT. Full variable domain (remainder filled in from reference TRBV7-8 and TRBJ2-3): GAGVSQSPRYKVAKRGQDVALRCDPISGHVSLFWYQQALGQGPEFLTYFQNEAQLDKSGLPSDRFFAERPEGSVSTLKIQRTQQEDSAVYLCASSLAPGGAWDTQYFGPGTRLTVL.

V usage is TRBV30 and J usage is TRBJ2-7; D is undetermined. Germline assignment: CDR1 GTSNPN and CDR2 SVGIG (reference sequence). The CDR3 spans 13 residues. The germline V and J ends were trimmed by 0 bases and 6 bases, with 12 bases remaining between them. The CDR3 is CAWSVFGVSEQYF. The CDR3 DNA sequence: TGTGCCTGGAGTGTATTTGGGGTGAGCGAGCAGTACTTC.

This clonotype has a handful of counts. The chain combines TRBV20-1 with TRBJ1-4, with 8 bases that match TRBD1. The J segment lost 4 bases and the V segment lost 2 bases, leaving 9 bases of the junction unmatched. Germline V gene sequence: CDR1 DFQATT, CDR2 SNEGSKA (reference sequence). This CDR3 region has 16 residues. The CDR3 loop reads CSARPPTGARNEKLFF. DNA for the CDR3: TGCAGTGCTAGACCCCCGACAGGGGCCCGTAATGAAAAACTGTTTTTT.

This clonotype was counted a few times. The chain links TRBV12-3 or TRBV12-4 to TRBJ2-3, with 10 bases aligning to TRBD2. The CDR3 has 14 amino acids. With V trimmed by 6 bases and J by 6 bases, 6 bases remained unmatched. The CDR3 here is CASSLAGVRDTQYF. The CDR3 nucleotides read TGTGCCAGCAGCCTAGCGGGAGTAAGGGATACGCAGTATTTT.

This clonotype turned up a few times. V gene TRBV18 combines with J gene TRBJ1-5, with D possibly being TRBD1 (6 bases). Germline V gene sequence: CDR1 KGHSH, CDR2 LQKENI. CDR3 length equals 14 residues. Between the trimmed V and J ends, which lost 2 bases and 2 bases, there was a span of 7 bases. The DNA of the CDR3 is TGTGCCAGCTCACCAGGGGGCCGCAATCAGCCCCAGCATTTT. It encodes CASSPGGRNQPQHF.

The CDR3 region is CASSLGVPSPEQYF. For the CDR3, the DNA is TGTGCCAGCAGCTTAGGAGTCCCATCTCCCGAGCAGTACTTC. This chain connects TRBV7-8 to TRBJ2-7; D gene uncertain. Germline-derived CDR1 and CDR2 are SGHVS and FQNEAQ. The CDR3 loop spans 14 amino acids. V lost 1 base and J lost 6, with 13 bases in between.

This chain uses TRBV7-9 with TRBJ2-1; D is ambiguous. Germline CDR1 is SEHNR and CDR2 is FQNEAQ (reference sequence). The V end lost 5 bases, the J end lost 6 bases, and 14 bases lay between the germline ends. This CDR3 is 14 amino acids long. The CDR3 DNA reads TGTGCCAGCAGCCCCCGAGAGAGTGGCAATGAGCAGTTCTTC. Amino acids: CASSPRESGNEQFF.